This T cell receptor beta chain was identified during a study of blood T cell repertoires in COVID-19. The CDR3 covers 17 residues. V lost 4 bases, J lost 5 bases, and 10 bases stayed unmatched. The germline V gene has CDR1 SGHAT and CDR2 FQNNGV. The sample holds a few counts of this clone. As handled by the study authors: From reference gene primer amplification, estimates of nucleated cell counts were derived. TCRdb keeps only in-frame clones here, not all; method: immunoSEQ multiplex PCR. V and J calls and clone size are those listed in that table; D and trimming were worked out from the DNA. The sample holds roughly 300,000 clones, roughly 91% seen once.

The rearrangement links TRBV11-2 to TRBJ2-5, with 13 bases fitting TRBD2. This receptor was obtained from a woman aged 25-40 years with COVID-19, enrolled during active disease. The specimen was peripheral blood. The CDR3 region is CASSSGLAGFKLETQYF. In DNA form, the CDR3 reads TGTGCCAGCAGCTCGGGACTAGCGGGGTTTAAGCTTGAGACCCAGTACTTC.